This is a list of T cell receptor beta chains from one sample in a study of blood T cells in healthy people across ages. MiXCR, applied by TCRdb to the 5' RACE reads, yields one record per CDR3 protein. The data show roughly 790,000 distinct CDR3 sequences, roughly 47% seen once. The sample consisted of blood. The receptors come from a woman aged 55 to 70 in good health. The CDR3 runs from the conserved cysteine through the conserved F or W.

>TRBV4-3|.
CASSQDITSGSYNEQYF
>TRBV9|TRBJ2-1
CASSPRPSSGGSYNEQFF
>TRBV29-1|TRBJ2-5
CSAAHEGGETQYF
>TRBV2|TRBJ2-5
CASKRGDGETQYF
>TRBV12-3/TRBV12-4|TRBJ2-1
CASSLRLAANEQFF
>TRBV27|TRBJ2-1
CASSLWAGTSGYNEQFF
>TRBV6-5|TRBJ1-5
CASGTSNQPQHF
>TRBV25-1|TRBJ2-3
CASKRSPKGDTQYF
>TRBV11-2|.
CASSQLTGDEQYF
>TRBV7-2|TRBJ2-7
CASSSTEGYYEQYF
>TRBV28|TRBJ2-7
CASSLWRVGRAYEQYF
>TRBV10-3|TRBJ1-6
CASREENNSPLHF
>TRBV7-9|TRBJ1-1
CALPDPLNTEAFF
>TRBV4-1|TRBJ2-4
CASSQVGGPTNIQYF
>TRBV29-1|TRBJ2-1
CSVEGGDRDSYNEQFF
>TRBV4-2|TRBJ1-1
CASSHPMEGLNTEAFF
>TRBV7-2|TRBJ1-3
CASSASPDTIYF
>TRBV20-1|TRBJ1-1
CSARRLTGGALNTEAFF
>TRBV6-1|TRBJ1-2
CASRLRDTSSGYYGYTF
>TRBV6-6|TRBJ2-7
CASSYSTPGEQYF
>TRBV30|TRBJ2-3
CAWTSGDTDTQYF
>TRBV2|TRBJ2-1
CASSTSASGSWNEQFF
>TRBV19|TRBJ2-7
CASSGTGLAGVEQYF
>TRBV9|TRBJ2-3
CASSGLSTDTQYF
>TRBV6-2/TRBV6-3|TRBJ2-3
CASGRREQGYF
>TRBV6-5|TRBJ2-5
CASSYGGQEETQYF
>TRBV3-1|TRBJ1-2
CASSHRQGTYGYTF
>TRBV7-2|TRBJ2-1
CASSIVTSGRGHEQFF
>TRBV12-5|TRBJ1-1
CASGLGLLGNTEAFF
>TRBV27|TRBJ1-2
CASSLRGTEIRGGYTF
>TRBV5-5|TRBJ2-3
CASRPGRQGPDTQYF
>TRBV3-1|TRBJ2-7
CASSQGLTGDREQYF
>TRBV27|TRBJ1-2
CASRPPGGAYGYTF
>TRBV11-3|TRBJ2-1
CASSFGGRLGNEQFF
>TRBV6-1|TRBJ2-5
CASSTGGPYQETQYF
>TRBV7-9|TRBJ2-5
CASSPPATGYRETQYF
>TRBV12-3/TRBV12-4|TRBJ2-7
CASSTQWASGGTYEQYF
>TRBV3-1|TRBJ1-3
CASSQETGAHENTIYF
>TRBV29-1|TRBJ2-1
CSVESGTGAYNEQFF
>TRBV11-3|.
CASSLVGRDEQYF
>TRBV5-1|TRBJ2-6
CASSLADGANVLTF
>TRBV20-1|TRBJ2-1
CSAGALGYNEQFF
>TRBV29-1|TRBJ1-2
CSVQDSNYGYTF
>TRBV6-5|TRBJ2-3
CASSYSGVQADTQYF
>TRBV9|TRBJ2-2
CASRDGGTGELFF
>TRBV6-1|TRBJ2-5
CASLAGSIFETQYF
>TRBV19|TRBJ2-3
CASTLGGAPTSTDTQYF
>TRBV4-2|TRBJ2-3
CASSQETGDLSSQYF
>TRBV25-1|TRBJ2-5
CASSDNFPETQYF
>TRBV10-3|TRBJ2-3
CAISKGLAANFTDTQYF
>TRBV10-1|TRBJ2-5
CASSGAGGNEQYF
>TRBV6-5|TRBJ2-4
CASSYRTPGQGKTKNIQYF
>TRBV6-2/TRBV6-3|TRBJ1-5
CASRSGTWGQPQHF
>TRBV5-1|TRBJ2-3
CASSFGQGADTQYF
>TRBV7-2|TRBJ2-1
CASSSTGGGTNEQFF
>TRBV7-3|TRBJ2-1
CASSLTGVVAGNNEQFF
>TRBV2|.
CASAEGQETQFF
>TRBV12-3/TRBV12-4|TRBJ2-7
CASSLGSGGRGLYF